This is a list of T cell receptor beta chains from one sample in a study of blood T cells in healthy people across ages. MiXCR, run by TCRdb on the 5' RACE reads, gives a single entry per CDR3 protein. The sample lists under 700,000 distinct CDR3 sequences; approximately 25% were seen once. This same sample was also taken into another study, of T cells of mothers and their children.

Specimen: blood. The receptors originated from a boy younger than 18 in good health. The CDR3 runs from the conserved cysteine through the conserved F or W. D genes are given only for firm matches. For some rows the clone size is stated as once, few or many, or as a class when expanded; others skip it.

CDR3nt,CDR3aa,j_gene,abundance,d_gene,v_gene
TGCGCCAGCAGCCGGGGGGGCACCGGGGAGCTGTTTTTT,CASSRGGTGELFF,TRBJ2-2,NA,TRBD2,TRBV4-1
TGCGCCAGCAGCCCCGGGCCGCCCGTCTACGAGCAGTACTTC,CASSPGPPVYEQYF,TRBJ2-7,many,NA,TRBV4-3
TGTGCCAGCAGCCCAGGACAGGTCCTTGGCAACACTGAAGCTTTCTTT,CASSPGQVLGNTEAFF,TRBJ1-1,NA,TRBD1,TRBV28
TGCGCCAGCAGCCAACCACAGGGGAACCAAGAGACCCAGTACTTC,CASSQPQGNQETQYF,TRBJ2-5,NA,TRBD1,TRBV4-1
TGTGCCAGCAGCTCCCAGGGGGCGCGGAGCACTGAAGCTTTCTTT,CASSSQGARSTEAFF,TRBJ1-1,NA,TRBD1,TRBV14
TGTGCCAGCAGCTTAGGAGGGGGAGCGCCAACAGATACGCAGTATTTT,CASSLGGGAPTDTQYF,TRBJ2-3,NA,NA,TRBV7-2
TGTGCCAGCAGCCAAGGGGTGACTAGCTCCTACGAGCAGTACTTC,CASSQGVTSSYEQYF,TRBJ2-7,few,NA,TRBV3-1
TGTGCCAGCAGCTCCATGCGGAATACGCAGTATTTT,CASSSMRNTQYF,TRBJ2-3,few,NA,TRBV7-2
TGTGCCAGCAGTTACTCTGGGAGGGCCAGTCAGACCCAGTACTTC,CASSYSGRASQTQYF,TRBJ2-5,few,TRBD2,TRBV6-5
TGCAGTGCTAGAGATCACCGAGGGGTCAATCAGCCCCAGCATTTT,CSARDHRGVNQPQHF,TRBJ1-5,few,NA,TRBV20-1
TGTGCCTCCAGACAGTATAGCAATCAGCCCCAGCATTTT,CASRQYSNQPQHF,TRBJ1-5,few,NA,TRBV2
TGTGCCAGCAGCCAACTAGCCGTGGCGGTCCTCTCCTACAATGAGCAGTTCTTC,CASSQLAVAVLSYNEQFF,TRBJ2-1,few,NA,TRBV14
TGCAGTGCTAGAATGCACAATGAGCAGTTCTTC,CSARMHNEQFF,TRBJ2-1,NA,NA,TRBV20-1
TGCAGTGCTAGACCCAGTAACAATGAGCAGTTCTTC,CSARPSNNEQFF,TRBJ2-1,NA,NA,TRBV20-1
TGTGCCAGCAGTTACCCCGCGGAGCCTAGAGATACGCAGTATTTT,CASSYPAEPRDTQYF,TRBJ2-3,NA,NA,TRBV6-6
TGTGCCAGCAGTTTATCGAAGGGGCTAGCGGTCTACAATGAGCAGTTCTTC,CASSLSKGLAVYNEQFF,TRBJ2-1,NA,TRBD2,TRBV27
TGTGCCAGCAGGGAACCAGGGGACGCGGGTCATCGGTATTTT,CASREPGDAGHRYF,TRBJ2-3,few,NA,TRBV7-8
TGTGCCAGCAGCCCCACCAGCGGGGGTGGAGATACGCAGTATTTT,CASSPTSGGGDTQYF,TRBJ2-3,NA,TRBD2,TRBV7-4
TGTGCCAGCAGCTTGATGGGGCCGAACACTGAAGCTTTCTTT,CASSLMGPNTEAFF,TRBJ1-1,few,NA,TRBV5-6
TGTGCCACCTCCGGGCAAAACATTCAGTACTTC,CATSGQNIQYF,TRBJ2-4,many,NA,TRBV24-1
TGTGCCAGCAGACCAGACACCTTC,CASRPDTF,TRBJ1-2,few,NA,TRBV6-6
TGCGCCAGCAGCACGCGGACAGGGGTCTCCTACAATGAGCAGTTCTTC,CASSTRTGVSYNEQFF,TRBJ2-1,NA,TRBD1,TRBV5-1